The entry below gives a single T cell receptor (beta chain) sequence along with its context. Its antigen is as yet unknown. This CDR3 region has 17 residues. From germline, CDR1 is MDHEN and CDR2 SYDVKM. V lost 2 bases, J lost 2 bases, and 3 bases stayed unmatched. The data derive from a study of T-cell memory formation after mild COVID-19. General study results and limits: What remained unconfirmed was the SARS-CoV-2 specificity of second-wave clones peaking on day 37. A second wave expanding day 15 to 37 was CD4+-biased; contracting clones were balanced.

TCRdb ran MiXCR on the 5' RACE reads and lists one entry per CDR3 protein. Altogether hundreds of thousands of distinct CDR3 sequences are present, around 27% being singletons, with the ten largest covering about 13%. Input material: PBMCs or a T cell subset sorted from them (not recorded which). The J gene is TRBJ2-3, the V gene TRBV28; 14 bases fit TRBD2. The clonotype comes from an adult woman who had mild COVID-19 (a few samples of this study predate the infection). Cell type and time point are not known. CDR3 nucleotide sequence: TGTGCCAGCAGTTTAACGGGACTAGCGGGGGTCACAGATACGCAGTATTTT. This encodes CASSLTGLAGVTDTQYF.